One sample yielded the 5 T cell receptor beta chains listed below, sequenced in a study of blood T cells in healthy people across ages. A second PCR, run for roughly 7 to 12 cycles, used a sample-barcoded 5' primer plus a J-beta primer mix. TCRdb itself ran the 5' RACE reads through MiXCR, one entry per CDR3 protein. The sample records more than 1,400,000 distinct CDR3 sequences, 42% being singletons. Sequencing was performed on blood. The receptor source for this set is a young woman in good health.

J is TRBJ2-7 and V is TRBV20-1, with 7 bases matching TRBD1. The CDR3 extends over 15 amino acids. The V gene end was trimmed by 6 bases and the J gene end by 0 bases; junction bases not matched to a gene: 11. Germline V gene lookup returns CDR1 DFQATT and CDR2 SNEGSKA (reference sequence). The CDR3, as DNA: TGCAGTGCGGTACCAGACAGGGTCAGCTCCTACGAGCAGTACTTC. This codes for CSAVPDRVSSYEQYF.

This clonotype showed up many times. V is TRBV12-3 or TRBV12-4 and J is TRBJ1-1; D gene unclear. Trimming shortened V by 10 bases and J by 2 bases, and 20 bases separated the two germline ends. The CDR3 is made up of 15 amino acids. CDR3: CATTRGGVVNTEAFF. As DNA, the CDR3 is TGTGCCACCACTCGTGGTGGCGTGGTAAACACTGAAGCTTTCTTT.

The rearrangement uses TRBV10-3 and TRBJ1-1; 8 bases are shared with TRBD1. CDR3 length: 14 amino acids. J lost 4 bases, V lost 2 bases, and 3 bases had no gene match. The germline gives CDR1 ENHRY, CDR2 SYGVKD. The CDR3 loop is CAISEDRGITEAFF. The CDR3 nucleotides are TGTGCCATCAGTGAGGACAGGGGTATCACTGAAGCTTTCTTT.

The chain links TRBV5-1 to TRBJ2-3; 7 nucleotides agree with TRBD1. The CDR3 contains 14 residues. V trimming: 4 bases; J trimming: 3 bases; junction bases outside the gene matches: 5. The V gene's germline CDR1 is SGHRS and CDR2 YFSETQ. The CDR3 reads CASSGRTGTDTQYF. DNA for the CDR3: TGCGCCAGCAGCGGAAGGACAGGAACAGATACGCAGTATTTT.

This chain joins TRBV7-3 and TRBJ1-6, with 7 bases aligning to TRBD1. The ends lost 1 base at V and 8 bases at J; junction bases unmatched: 11. The germline CDR1 and CDR2 sequences are SGHTA and FQGTGA. This CDR3 spans 17 amino acids. The CDR3 protein is CASSLRSVGQSDSPLHF. Written as DNA, the CDR3 is TGTGCCAGCAGCTTAAGGAGTGTGGGACAGAGCGATTCACCCCTCCACTTT.